The 20 T cell receptor beta chains below come from one sample, sequenced in a study of a mutant IDH1 vaccine in newly diagnosed glioma. Specified time point: baseline, week 1 (first vaccination visit). The treatment: pre-vaccination baseline after standard-of-care therapy. Assay: immunoSEQ multiplex PCR; the TCRdb copy retains only in-frame clones and omits some. The table lists tens of thousands of clones, 80% to 95% of them singletons. The sequencing used PBMCs, collected from a glioma patient treated with radiotherapy, temozolomide or both. Receptors were obtained from a man over 45 with glioma.

The chain carries TRBV15 and TRBJ2-1; 9 bases are shared with TRBD2. CDR1 is LNHNV, CDR2 YYDKDF, per germline (reference sequence). The length of the CDR3 is 16 residues. V gave up 0 bases and J gave up 8 bases; unmatched junction bases: 8. CDR3 nucleotides: TGTGCCACCAGCAGAGATGCGGGAGGGGGATCCGATGAGCAGTTCTTC. Translation gives CATSRDAGGGSDEQFF.

The chain uses TRBV14 and TRBJ1-5; weak D call: TRBD1 (5 bases). The ends were cut back, 0 bases at V and 0 bases at J, with 9 bases in the middle. The CDR3 runs to 16 residues. CDR1 is SGHDN and CDR2 is FVKESK in the germline V gene. The CDR3: CASSQDRQGSNQPQHF. The CDR3 nucleotides read TGTGCCAGCAGCCAAGATCGGCAGGGTAGCAATCAGCCCCAGCATTTT.

The chain carries TRBV30 and TRBJ1-3; D might be TRBD1 (5 bases). The CDR3 extends over 15 amino acids. Trimming pared 0 bases from V and 1 base from J, leaving 10 bases between. Germline CDR1 reads GTSNPN; CDR2 reads SVGIG (reference sequence). This CDR3 reads CAWSVGQGSGNTIYF. The CDR3 bases are TGTGCCTGGAGTGTAGGGCAGGGTTCTGGAAACACCATATATTTT.

The chain employs TRBV9 and TRBJ2-2; 11 nucleotides match TRBD1. This CDR3 has 18 amino acids. The germline V gene encodes CDR1 SGDLS and CDR2 YYNGEE. J lost 1 base, V lost 3 bases, and 8 bases had no gene match. Here the CDR3 reads CASSGGTGGLGNTGELFF. DNA of the CDR3: TGTGCCAGCAGCGGGGGGACAGGGGGTTTGGGGAACACCGGGGAGCTGTTTTTT.

This chain connects TRBV28 to TRBJ2-7; TRBD1 matches at 7 bases. The J segment lost 6 bases and the V segment lost 3 bases, leaving 11 bases of the junction unmatched. Germline values: CDR1 MDHEN, CDR2 SYDVKM. The CDR3 sequence is 15 residues long. CDR3 nucleotides: TGTGCCAGCAGTTTGGGGGACAGCTACCTAGTCGAGCAGTACTTC. It encodes CASSLGDSYLVEQYF.

In its sample, this clone was seen once. The chain combines TRBV6-5 with TRBJ2-7; D is perhaps TRBD1 (6 bases). The CDR3 sequence is 14 residues long. Trimming cost V 2 bases and J 1 base, with 9 bases left between them. Germline V gene data show CDR1 as MNHEY and CDR2 as SVGAGI. CDR3 in amino acids: CASSYGRGSYEQYF. The CDR3 DNA follows: TGTGCCAGCAGTTACGGCAGGGGTTCCTACGAGCAGTACTTC.

This clone was detected once. The rearrangement joins TRBV11-2 to TRBJ1-3; D is undetermined. Germline loops: CDR1 SGHAT, CDR2 FQNNGV. Deletions cut 0 bases from V and 0 bases from J, with 9 bases between. The CDR3 contains 16 residues. Here the CDR3 DNA reads TGTGCCAGCAGCTTAGACAGTACATTCTCTGGAAACACCATATATTTT. The encoded protein is CASSLDSTFSGNTIYF.

V and J are TRBV6-5 and TRBJ2-1; D remains ambiguous. This CDR3 spans 15 amino acids. V lost 2 bases, J lost 7 bases, and 15 bases lay in between. Germline values: CDR1 MNHEY, CDR2 SVGAGI. CDR3 amino acids: CASSYAVRVGNEQFF. CDR3 bases: TGTGCCAGCAGTTACGCCGTACGGGTTGGGAATGAGCAGTTCTTC.

The rearrangement joins TRBV25-1 to TRBJ1-5; D perhaps matches TRBD1 (6 bases). The CDR3 extends over 16 amino acids. Looked up from germline, CDR1 is MGHDK and CDR2 is SYGVNS. V lost 3 bases and J 3 bases, leaving 15 bases between the germline ends. Here the CDR3 reads CASSEGHFSPNQPQHF. The CDR3, as DNA: TGTGCCAGCAGTGAGGGACATTTCTCCCCCAATCAGCCCCAGCATTTT.

The chain carries TRBV5-1 and TRBJ1-1; TRBD1 is a possible D gene (5 bases). V was shortened by 2 bases and J by 4 bases, with 15 bases between the two germline ends. Germline V gene sequence: CDR1 SGHRS, CDR2 YFSETQ. This CDR3 is 15 amino acids long. This chain's CDR3 is CASSFLGPESTEAFF. The CDR3, as DNA: TGCGCCAGCAGCTTCCTGGGGCCAGAGAGCACTGAAGCTTTCTTT.

This sequence joins TRBV4-2 and TRBJ2-3, with TRBD2 matching over 13 bases. The length of the CDR3 is 16 residues. Germline V gives CDR1 LGHNA, CDR2 YNFKEQ. V shed 0 bases and J 4 bases; nucleotides not matched to a gene: 1. The CDR3 reads CASSQDGTSGADTQYF. DNA for the CDR3: TGTGCCAGCAGCCAAGATGGGACTAGCGGGGCAGATACGCAGTATTTT.

This chain uses TRBV6-1 with TRBJ2-7, with a weak D call TRBD1 (5 bases). The CDR3 runs 14 residues. Germline V gene lookup returns CDR1 MNHNS and CDR2 SASEGT. The ends were cut back, 8 bases at V and 3 bases at J, with 17 bases in the middle. The CDR3 DNA follows: TGTGCCAGCCTCCCGACCGACAGCCTCTACGAGCAGTACTTC. Translating gives CASLPTDSLYEQYF.

The V gene is TRBV5-1, the J gene TRBJ2-5; 8 bases agree with TRBD1. With V trimmed by 3 bases and J by 4 bases, 8 bases remained unmatched. Germline V lookup: CDR1 SGHRS, CDR2 YFSETQ. The CDR3 runs to 15 residues. The CDR3 coding sequence is TGCGCCAGCAGCTCCTACGGACAGGGAATAGAGACCCAGTACTTC. Translating it yields CASSSYGQGIETQYF.

This clone was counted a single time. The chain recombines TRBV10-1 with TRBJ2-5; D is uncertain. The CDR3 contains 16 residues. V lost 10 bases and J lost 1, with 22 bases in between. Germline values: CDR1 WNHNN, CDR2 SYGVQD (reference sequence). The CDR3 nucleotides are TGCGCCACCTACCTACCCAGCAGCATCTCCCAAGAGACCCAGTACTTC. Translation: CATYLPSSISQETQYF.

The chain links TRBV30 to TRBJ2-1; TRBD1 is a possible D gene (6 bases). The CDR3 is made up of 14 amino acids. The germline CDR1 and CDR2 sequences are GTSNPN and SVGIG (reference sequence). Trimming removed 2 bases at V and 5 bases at J, with 13 bases between. The CDR3: CAWSLGGYHNEQFF. CDR3 coding DNA: TGTGCCTGGAGTTTAGGGGGTTACCACAATGAGCAGTTCTTC.

This sequence joins TRBV6-6 and TRBJ1-6, with D possibly TRBD1 on 6 matching bases. Germline CDR1 is MNHNY and CDR2 is SVGAGI (reference sequence). Trimming stripped 10 bases from V and 3 bases from J, with 13 bases between. The CDR3 is made up of 14 amino acids. The CDR3 spells CAITRGVYNSPLHF. CDR3 nucleotides: TGTGCCATTACTAGGGGGGTCTATAATTCACCCCTCCACTTT.

The chain links TRBV30 to TRBJ1-1; D unresolved. Germline V lookup: CDR1 GTSNPN, CDR2 SVGIG (reference sequence). V shed 0 bases and J shed 5 bases, with 10 bases lying between them. The CDR3 contains 13 residues. The CDR3 sequence is CAWSVAGKTEAFF. For the CDR3, the DNA is TGTGCCTGGAGTGTAGCGGGGAAAACTGAAGCTTTCTTT.

The chain links TRBV29-1 to TRBJ1-1; D gene unclear. The CDR3 runs 14 residues. The germline V and J ends were trimmed by 7 bases and 4 bases, with 19 bases remaining between them. CDR1 and CDR2 from the germline V gene are SQVTM and ANQGSEA. The CDR3 sequence is CSGARLNRVTEAFF. The CDR3 DNA reads TGCAGCGGGGCCCGGCTGAATAGAGTCACTGAAGCTTTCTTT.

The rearrangement uses TRBV4-3 and TRBJ1-2; D unclear. V lost 0 bases, J lost 0 bases, and 14 bases lay in between. CDR3 size: 17 residues. Germline V lookup: CDR1 LGHNA, CDR2 YSLEER. CDR3: CASSQDGKGSPNYGYTF. The CDR3 DNA sequence: TGCGCCAGCAGCCAAGATGGGAAAGGAAGTCCTAACTATGGCTACACCTTC.

This chain joins TRBV9 and TRBJ1-2; tentative D call: TRBD1 (5 bases). With 2 bases removed from V and 4 bases from J, the gap between germline ends came to 9 bases. CDR3 length equals 13 residues. The V gene's germline CDR1 is SGDLS and CDR2 YYNGEE. The DNA of the CDR3 is TGTGCCAGCAGCGTTACAGGAAGCTATGGCTACACCTTC. Protein sequence: CASSVTGSYGYTF.